This section outlines one T cell receptor beta chain sequence together with its context. What it binds is not known. The entry originates in a study of CD8 T cells in ankylosing spondylitis. In making TCR beta libraries, quantitative 5'-RACE with molecular barcodes was used. TCRdb reprocessed the 5' RACE reads via MiXCR and lists one record per CDR3 protein. The profile shows about 90,000 distinct CDR3 sequences, around 8.3% of them singletons. The V gene's germline CDR1 is SQVTM and CDR2 ANQGSEA. Trimming shortened V by 3 bases and J by 1 base, and 9 bases separated the two germline ends. This CDR3 has 13 amino acids. The study's findings and limits: Characteristic, it appeared, of ankylosing spondylitis blood was a TCR beta motif of roughly eight highly homologous variants. In reactive arthritis synovial fluid and blood, some motif variants had been reported before. Relatively scarce in peripheral blood, disease-linked clones were CD8+.

The specimen was blood, either unsorted or a sorted T cell fraction (not recorded which). This receptor was obtained from a male donor with ankylosing spondylitis. The chain has TRBV29-1 and TRBJ1-1; D remains ambiguous. CDR3 DNA sequence: TGCAGCGTTGAGAACTATAGGAACACTGAAGCTTTCTTT. Residues: CSVENYRNTEAFF.